The 32 T cell receptor beta chains listed next were all sequenced from one sample in a study of regulatory T cells in long-lasting Graves disease. According to the study, TCR beta libraries were built with iRepertoire HTBI primers and CDR3-region Arm-PCR. Each CDR3 protein is one row after TCRdb ran MiXCR on the multiplex PCR reads. Of approximately 350,000 distinct CDR3 sequences listed, under 20% are singletons. The time point is: newly diagnosed GD, antithyroid drugs for less than 3 months. From RNA extracted from PBMCs, the TCR library was made. This sample also belongs to another study, concerning T cells in Graves' hyperthyroidism and ophthalmopathy.

The sequenced sample was peripheral blood mononuclear cells (PBMCs), obtained at new diagnosis, from a patient treated with antithyroid drugs. The receptors originated from a woman aged 18-35 years with Graves disease.

The V gene is TRBV29-1, the J gene TRBJ2-1, with a possible D match to TRBD2 (7 bases). V lost 3 bases and J 9 bases, leaving 15 bases between the germline ends. The CDR3 covers 13 residues. CDR1 and CDR2 from the germline V gene are SQVTM and ANQGSEA. Here the CDR3 reads CSVEGGGPGEQFF. DNA for the CDR3: TGCAGCGTTGAGGGGGGGGGGCCTGGTGAGCAGTTCTTC.

This clonotype was seen many times. The chain joins TRBV6-2 or TRBV6-3 to TRBJ2-2; 8 bases fit TRBD2. The CDR3 runs 15 residues. The ends lost 6 bases at V and 6 bases at J; junction bases unmatched: 9. In germline, CDR1 is MNHEY, CDR2 SVGEGT. The chain's CDR3 is CASRPRGLASGELFF. CDR3 bases: TGTGCCAGCAGACCCCGAGGACTAGCCTCCGGGGAGCTGTTTTTT.

This clonotype was seen only a few times. This chain joins TRBV10-1 and TRBJ1-1, with D unclear. The CDR3 sequence is 17 residues long. Germline V gives CDR1 WNHNN, CDR2 SYGVQD (reference sequence). V lost 4 bases, J lost 0 bases, and 18 bases lay in between. CDR3 in amino acids: CASSASPDGSMNTEAFF. In nucleotides, the CDR3 is TGCGCCAGCAGTGCTTCCCCAGACGGAAGCATGAACACTGAAGCTTTCTTT.

Many counts were recorded for this clonotype. The rearrangement uses TRBV28 and TRBJ2-7; D is undetermined. With 7 bases removed from V and 4 bases from J, the gap between germline ends came to 20 bases. Germline CDR1 is MDHEN and CDR2 is SYDVKM. This CDR3 spans 15 amino acids. The CDR3 nucleotides are TGTGCCAGCAAGTTGTTTCTGACTGGGGAATACGAGCAGTACTTC. Protein: CASKLFLTGEYEQYF.

This clonotype was detected ten times or more. The rearrangement uses TRBV30 and TRBJ1-2; a weak D match, TRBD1 (5 bases). Deletions cut 4 bases from V and 2 bases from J, with 11 bases between. Germline CDR1 reads GTSNPN; CDR2 reads SVGIG (reference sequence). This CDR3 region has 13 residues. This CDR3 is CAWTATANYGYTF. For the CDR3, the DNA is TGTGCCTGGACAGCGACAGCGAACTATGGCTACACCTTC.

A word on this clonotype: The CDR3 does not close with the conserved phenylalanine or tryptophan, likely indicating a read error. V and J are TRBV30 and TRBJ2-6, with a possible D match to TRBD2 (6 bases). The germline V gene has CDR1 GTSNPN and CDR2 SVGIG (reference sequence). There are 16 residues in the CDR3. V lost 4 bases and J 0 bases, leaving 13 bases between the germline ends. CDR3 sequence (DNA): TGTGCCTGGAAAGGAGGAGGGCTCTCTGGGGCCAACGTCCTGACTCTC. Translated: CAWKGGGLSGANVLTL.

V usage is TRBV7-9 and J usage is TRBJ2-1; the D gene is possibly TRBD2 (6 bases). The last part of the DNA fits TRBJ2-5 better; the J call may be wrong. The CDR3 length is 15 residues. Germline V lookup: CDR1 SEHNR, CDR2 FQNEAQ (reference sequence). The DNA for the CDR3 is TGTGCCAGCAGCTTAGGCGGGGTCATCCAAGAGACCCAGTACTTC. Translated, it gives CASSLGGVIQETQYF.

V is TRBV6-5 and J is TRBJ1-2, with 7 bases aligning to TRBD1. The trim removed 0 bases at V and 6 bases at J, leaving 4 bases unmatched. The CDR3 sequence is 14 residues long. Per germline, CDR1 MNHEY and CDR2 SVGAGI. The CDR3 here is CASSYSGGEDGYTF. CDR3 DNA: TGTGCCAGCAGTTACTCAGGGGGCGAGGATGGCTACACCTTC.

This clonotype has a count of ten or more. The chain has TRBV28 and TRBJ2-3; 9 nucleotides line up with TRBD1. The CDR3 runs 12 residues. Germline CDR1 and CDR2: MDHEN and SYDVKM. After removal of 7 bases from V and 15 bases from J, the junction contained 11 bases not matched to a gene. CDR3 residues: CASTQTGTGTYF. The CDR3 DNA follows: TGTGCCAGCACCCAGACCGGGACAGGGACTTATTTT.

The sample holds many counts of this clonotype. The chain employs TRBV5-1 and TRBJ1-5; TRBD1 aligns across 7 bases. Germline values: CDR1 SGHRS, CDR2 YFSETQ. The junction had 3 bases not matched to a gene; V was cut back by 0 bases and J by 3 bases. The CDR3 spans 15 residues. The CDR3 spells CASSLAGQLNQPQHF. CDR3 sequence (DNA): TGCGCCAGCAGCTTGGCGGGACAGCTCAATCAGCCCCAGCATTTT.

This clonotype occurred many times. J is TRBJ1-5 and V is TRBV2; tentative D call: TRBD1 (6 bases). The CDR3 spans 15 residues. The V end was cut by 5 bases, the J end by 6 bases, with 17 bases between. Germline assignment: CDR1 SNHLY and CDR2 FYNNEI. The CDR3 DNA is TGTGCCAGCAGTCCGGGAAGAGGGGGGTTTCAGCCCCAGCATTTT. Its translation: CASSPGRGGFQPQHF.

The V and J genes are TRBV9 and TRBJ1-5; D is unclear. The CDR3 is made up of 13 amino acids. Germline V lookup: CDR1 SGDLS, CDR2 YYNGEE. Trimming stripped 0 bases from V and 5 bases from J, with 6 bases between. The CDR3 sequence: CASSVAVDQPQHF. CDR3 sequence (DNA): TGTGCCAGCAGCGTAGCGGTGGATCAGCCCCAGCATTTT.

This clonotype was seen ten or more times. The chain combines TRBV12-3 or TRBV12-4 with TRBJ1-2; maybe TRBD1 (6 bases). V shed 3 bases and J shed 3 bases, with 20 bases lying between them. The CDR3 length is 17 residues. CDR3 sequence reads: CASSFRKQGLGDYGYTF. The CDR3 region has the DNA TGTGCCAGCAGTTTCCGAAAACAGGGTTTAGGGGACTATGGCTACACCTTC.

This clonotype was observed many times. This chain uses TRBV29-1 with TRBJ2-4, with 11 bases matching TRBD2. Germline CDR1 reads SQVTM; CDR2 reads ANQGSEA. J was trimmed by 1 base and V by 7 bases; bases with no gene match: 12. This CDR3 comprises 17 residues. The CDR3 sequence: CSASGLAAAGAKNIQYF. CDR3 DNA: TGCAGCGCCTCGGGACTAGCGGCGGCGGGGGCCAAAAACATTCAGTACTTC.

The table lists this clonotype with many counts. The chain links TRBV20-1 to TRBJ1-5; a weak D match, TRBD1 (6 bases). The V and J ends lost 6 bases and 6 bases respectively, with 18 bases between them. Germline assignment: CDR1 DFQATT and CDR2 SNEGSKA (reference sequence). CDR3 length equals 14 residues. The CDR3 loop is CSAPKRGLGQPQHF. CDR3 nucleotide sequence: TGCAGTGCCCCCAAGCGGGGGCTCGGTCAGCCCCAGCATTTT.

This clonotype has a count of ten or more. The CDR3 here is CASSPLQGKQFF. The CDR3 coding sequence is TGTGCCAGCTCACCACTACAGGGAAAGCAGTTCTTC. The chain has TRBV18 and TRBJ2-1; possibly TRBD1 for D (6 bases). In germline, CDR1 is KGHSH, CDR2 LQKENI. The CDR3 totals 12 residues. Between the trimmed V and J ends, which lost 1 base and 11 bases, there was a span of 9 bases.

The genes are TRBV6-5 and TRBJ1-2; D gene unclear. Germline CDR1 MNHEY, CDR2 SVGAGI. V dropped 0 bases and J dropped 6 bases, with 8 bases sitting between them. This CDR3 comprises 13 residues. This CDR3 reads CASSYSRENGYTF. CDR3 coding DNA: TGTGCCAGCAGTTACTCGAGGGAGAATGGCTACACCTTC.

This clonotype was seen at least ten times. V usage is TRBV28 and J usage is TRBJ2-1, with 9 bases matching TRBD2. With 7 bases clipped from V and 7 bases from J, the junction kept 14 bases outside the gene matches. The CDR3 is made up of 16 amino acids. The germline V gene encodes CDR1 MDHEN and CDR2 SYDVKM. The CDR3 here is CASTTGAAGGPNEQFF. Here the CDR3 DNA reads TGTGCCAGCACCACAGGGGCAGCGGGGGGTCCTAATGAGCAGTTCTTC.

On this clonotype: Without the conserved terminal phenylalanine or tryptophan, this CDR3 likely stems from a read error. V usage is TRBV18 and J usage is TRBJ2-7; D might be TRBD2 (6 bases). Germline CDR1 reads KGHSH; CDR2 reads LQKENI. V lost 1 base to trimming and J lost 4 bases, with 14 bases between them. The CDR3 length is 15 residues. The DNA of the CDR3 is TGTGCCAGCTCACCACAAGGGACTCAGGCATACGAGCAGTACTTG. Protein product: CASSPQGTQAYEQYL.

The sample holds a few counts of this clonotype. The chain joins TRBV29-1 to TRBJ2-3; weak D call: TRBD2 (5 bases). In germline, CDR1 is SQVTM, CDR2 ANQGSEA. V was pared by 3 bases and J by 3 bases, with 13 bases between. This CDR3 has 14 amino acids. For the CDR3, the DNA is TGCAGCGTTGATACGGGGATCCGAACAGATACGCAGTATTTT. Protein sequence: CSVDTGIRTDTQYF.

This clonotype was observed a handful of times. This chain joins TRBV19 and TRBJ1-5; D may be TRBD1 (5 bases). From germline, CDR1 is LNHDA and CDR2 SQIVND (reference sequence). The CDR3 length is 16 residues. Between the trimmed V and J ends, which lost 4 bases and 6 bases, there was a span of 19 bases. CDR3 residues: CASSTVVPGGGQPQHF. In DNA, the CDR3 is TGTGCCAGTAGTACCGTCGTCCCGGGGGGTGGTCAGCCCCAGCATTTT.

This chain joins TRBV27 and TRBJ1-4, with D possibly being TRBD1 (5 bases). This CDR3 contains 15 residues. CDR1 MNHEY and CDR2 SMNVEV come from the germline V gene (reference sequence). Trimming took 3 bases from V and 0 from J, leaving 8 bases between them. The CDR3 region has the DNA TGTGCCAGCAGTTTCGGGGGGGCAACTAATGAAAAACTGTTTTTT. Its translation: CASSFGGATNEKLFF. Together with reference TRBV27 and TRBJ1-4, the CDR3 gives the full variable domain: EAQVTQNPRYLITVTGKKLTVTCSQNMNHEYMSWYRQDPGLGLRQIYYSMNVEVTDKGDVPEGYKVSRKEKRNFPLILESPSPNQTSLYFCASSFGGATNEKLFFGSGTQLSVL.

This chain uses TRBV7-9 with TRBJ2-1; 12 bases are shared with TRBD2. With V trimmed by 5 bases and J by 7 bases, 6 bases remained unmatched. Germline CDR1 is SEHNR and CDR2 is FQNEAQ (reference sequence). The CDR3 is 15 amino acids. This CDR3 is CASSPSGGAVNEQFF. The CDR3 nucleotides read TGTGCCAGCAGCCCTAGCGGGGGGGCCGTGAATGAGCAGTTCTTC.

This clonotype was observed at least ten times. The rearrangement uses TRBV7-3 and TRBJ2-7; D is possibly TRBD1 (6 bases). CDR3 length: 13 amino acids. V gave up 6 bases and J gave up 6 bases, with 15 bases separating them. CDR1 and CDR2 (germline): SGHTA, FQGTGA. In DNA form, the CDR3 reads TGTGCCAGCAGTTCACAAGGGGGAAGCGAGCAGTACTTC. It codes for CASSSQGGSEQYF. Using reference TRBV7-3 and TRBJ2-7 for the parts outside the CDR3, the full variable domain is GAGVSQTPSNKVTEKGKYVELRCDPISGHTALYWYRQSLGQGPEFLIYFQGTGAADDSGLPNDRFFAVRPEGSVSTLKIQRTERGDSAVYLCASSSQGGSEQYFGPGTRLTVT.

This clonotype was observed many times. The chain recombines TRBV2 with TRBJ2-7, with a possible D match to TRBD2 (5 bases). Trimming took off 2 bases at V and 7 bases at J, with 9 bases between the two ends. This CDR3 has 12 residues. Per the germline V gene, CDR1 is SNHLY and CDR2 is FYNNEI. This CDR3 is CASSEMEREQYF. The CDR3 DNA reads TGTGCCAGCAGTGAAATGGAGCGGGAGCAGTACTTC. Full variable domain (outside the CDR3, taken from reference TRBV2 and TRBJ2-7): EPEVTQTPSHQVTQMGQEVILRCVPISNHLYFYWYRQILGQKVEFLVSFYNNEISEKSEIFDDQFSVERPDGSNFTLKIRSTKLEDSAMYFCASSEMEREQYFGPGTRLTVT.

In its sample, this clonotype was seen many times. The conserved phenylalanine or tryptophan normally closing the CDR3 is absent here, so this likely arose from a read error. V gene TRBV3-1 combines with J gene TRBJ1-1; no definite D call. The germline CDR1 and CDR2 sequences are LGHDT and YNNKEL (reference sequence). This CDR3 region has 13 residues. V dropped 2 bases and J dropped 5 bases, with 9 bases sitting between them. The chain's CDR3 is CASSQRGRTEAFL. The CDR3 region has the DNA TGTGCCAGCAGCCAACGTGGCCGAACTGAAGCTTTCCTT.

This clonotype was found many times. This chain joins TRBV2 and TRBJ2-1; D is tentatively TRBD1 or TRBD2 (5 bases each). V lost 8 bases and J lost 6, with 17 bases in between. The CDR3 is 14 residues long. From germline, CDR1 is SNHLY and CDR2 FYNNEI. The CDR3 DNA reads as TGTGCCAGCTGGGGACCATCGGTGCGCAATGAGCAGTTCTTC. Its translation is CASWGPSVRNEQFF.

This clonotype has just a few counts. At one boundary the junction diverges from the germline segment, which might be a read error. The rearrangement joins TRBV27 to TRBJ2-6; D may be TRBD1 (5 bases). The CDR3 is 16 amino acids. Looked up from germline, CDR1 is MNHEY and CDR2 is SMNVEV (reference sequence). CDR3 nucleotides: TGTGCCAGCAGTTTAAGGGGATACTCTGGGGCCGACGTCCTGACTTTC. It codes for CASSLRGYSGADVLTF.

This clonotype was counted many times. The chain links TRBV2 to TRBJ1-5, with D unresolved. The CDR3 sequence is 13 residues long. V dropped 6 bases and J dropped 1 base, with 7 bases sitting between them. CDR1 and CDR2 from the germline V gene are SNHLY and FYNNEI. The CDR3 nucleotides read TGTGCCAGCAGCGCGGACAGCAATCAGCCCCAGCATTTT. It is translated as CASSADSNQPQHF.

There are many counts of this clonotype. This chain uses TRBV5-8 with TRBJ2-5, with D tentatively TRBD1 or TRBD2 (5 bases each). This CDR3 spans 15 amino acids. V was pared by 0 bases and J by 4 bases, with 13 bases between. Per the germline V gene, CDR1 is SGHTS and CDR2 is YDEGEE. Here the CDR3 reads CASSLEGTGPETQYF. In DNA, the CDR3 is TGTGCCAGCAGCTTGGAAGGGACCGGGCCAGAGACCCAGTACTTC.

V and J are TRBV3-1 and TRBJ1-3, with D maybe TRBD1 (5 bases). Germline values: CDR1 LGHDT, CDR2 YNNKEL (reference sequence). V lost 4 bases, J lost 6 bases, and 7 bases lay in between. The CDR3 sequence is 12 residues long. CDR3 nucleotides: TGTGCCAGCAGCCGGGACTCAAACACCATATATTTT. Protein: CASSRDSNTIYF.

This clonotype has a count of ten or more. This sequence joins TRBV27 and TRBJ2-1, with D tentatively TRBD2 (6 bases). The CDR3 is 16 residues long. Trimming took 6 bases from V and 1 from J, leaving 16 bases between them. Germline-derived CDR1 and CDR2 are MNHEY and SMNVEV (reference sequence). CDR3 residues: CASRDGGARSYNEQFF. CDR3 DNA: TGTGCCAGCAGAGACGGAGGGGCACGGTCCTACAATGAGCAGTTCTTC.